This TCR beta chain was captured by sequencing in a study of blood T cell repertoires in COVID-19 (TCRdb year 2020). Describing the broader study: Samples from collaborators originated in the United States, Italy and Spain and spanned both the acute and convalescent phases of COVID-19. The prospective study material was composed of cDNA or gDNA derived from T cells, B-cell-depleted T cells, or PBMCs. Deeply sampled blood TCRbeta repertoires from subjects exposed to, actively infected with, or recovered from COVID-19 were included in the dataset. The repertoires were released in a freely available public database intended as a resource for research on the immune response to SARS-CoV-2. Samples came from the ongoing ImmuneRACE study (first 160 participants) plus 1,254 subjects from 6 global collaborators. A de-identified subject ID, COVID-19 status, age in years and sex were almost always included in the sample metadata. Where HLA class I and class II types were available, the types were taken from metadata supplied by the sample provider, not from assay-based typing. The full study reports these points: Clinical and demographic metadata were provided uncurated, with the amount varying by source and participant.

The CDR3, cysteine through phenylalanine, is 12 amino acids long. CDR3 DNA only is kept here, 36 bases in frame from base 1. V lost 11 bases and J lost 4 bases, and the count of bases not matched to a germline gene is 7. CDR1 and CDR2 are drawn from the germline V gene: MDHEN, SYDVKM. In Seattle, one collaborating source enrolled patients while the infection was active and tracked those patients longitudinally over the course of disease. Whole blood was collected in K2EDTA tubes by collaborating institutions according to the institutions' own protocols. For TCRbeta analysis, collaborator samples were shipped as frozen whole blood, as isolated PBMCs, or as DNA extracted from either sample type. TCRbeta CDR3 regions were amplified from genomic DNA using the immunoSEQ Assay, a bias-controlled multiplex PCR. Regarding the original processing steps: Nucleated cell counts per sample were estimated from amplification of reference gene primers within the assay. To quantify the absolute abundance of each unique TCRbeta CDR3 rearrangement, sequence reads were collapsed and filtered. Productive Simpson clonality was computed per sample as the square root of Simpson's diversity index over productive rearrangements. Not all clones reach the TCRdb copy of this immuneACCESS table, which keeps in-frame sequences only. Checked studies attribute under half of the gap to unresolved V genes and leave the rest unexplained. V and J calls and clone size are given by that table; D and trimming were obtained from the DNA. The sample profile shows some 500,000 clones; around 90% of them were found once. The leading ten clones occupy about 8% of the sample.

In the case of this clone: What this receptor recognizes is not known. Base qualities are not recorded, but no much larger clone differs from it by a single base.

The receptor's source is a woman between 50 and 59 years old with COVID-19, enrolled during active disease. The sample was peripheral blood. This chain joins TRBV28 to TRBJ1-2, with 7 middle bases fitting TRBD1. The nucleotide sequence is TGTGCCGGGGCCCGACAGGGCTATGGCTACACCTTC. Its translation reads: CAGARQGYGYTF.